This T cell receptor beta chain was identified in a study of HIV-infected children after antiretroviral therapy interruption. This clonotype appeared many times. A 3' RACE protocol on RNA, with unique molecular identifiers, produced the TCR library. TCRdb redid the calling of the 3' RACE reads with MiXCR, one entry per CDR3 protein. The data hold around 41,000 distinct CDR3 sequences, with about 7% observed a single time. Described treatment: PENTA 11 planned treatment interruption arm or continuous ART arm. The CDR3 loop spans 14 amino acids. V dropped 6 bases and J dropped 7; count of bases not matched to a gene: 8. Germline loops: CDR1 MGHDK, CDR2 SYGVNS.

This specimen consisted of CD45RA+ CD4+ T cells from PBMCs, pooled from several time points, obtained from a donor given antiretroviral therapy, either interrupted or continuous. Subset indicated: naive CD4+ CD45RA+ CD45RO- T cells. The J gene is TRBJ2-2, the V gene TRBV25-1, with 7 bases that match TRBD1. This receptor was identified in a pool of human donors with HIV. The CDR3, as DNA: TGTGCCAGCAGAGCGACAGGGATGGACGGGGAGCTGTTTTTT. This encodes CASRATGMDGELFF. Based on the CDR3 plus reference TRBV25-1 and TRBJ2-2, the full variable domain is EADIYQTPRYLVIGTGKKITLECSQTMGHDKMYWYQQDPGMELHLIHYSYGVNSTEKGDLSSESTVSRIRTEHFPLTLESARPSHTSQYLCASRATGMDGELFFGEGSRLTVL.